One and the same sample provided the 16 T cell receptor beta chains below, sequenced in a study of control samples from healthy donors and cancer patients. Only in-frame clones appear in the TCRdb table, and some are missing; sequencing was by immunoSEQ multiplex PCR. Of some 150,000 clones in the sample, 91% were seen once. The sequenced sample consisted of blood. The receptors come from a young man in good health.

V usage is TRBV10-2 and J usage is TRBJ1-2; 11 bases agree with TRBD1. The CDR3 runs 14 residues. After removal of 6 bases from V and 3 bases from J, the junction contained 3 bases not matched to a gene. Germline V lookup: CDR1 WSHSY, CDR2 SAAADI. The CDR3 reads CASRGQGDHYGYTF. CDR3 in DNA: TGCGCCAGCAGGGGACAGGGGGACCACTATGGCTACACCTTC.

This sequence joins TRBV9 and TRBJ2-4; a weak D match, TRBD1 (5 bases). V shed 4 bases and J shed 7 bases, with 12 bases lying between them. The CDR3 runs 13 residues. Germline CDR1 is SGDLS and CDR2 is YYNGEE. In DNA form, the CDR3 reads TGTGCCAGCAGCCCCATGACAGAGAACATTCAGTACTTC. Its protein is CASSPMTENIQYF.

J is TRBJ1-1 and V is TRBV9; TRBD1 agrees at 7 bases. This CDR3 has 17 residues. The ends lost 4 bases at V and 4 bases at J; junction bases unmatched: 16. CDR1 and CDR2 (germline): SGDLS, YYNGEE. The CDR3 sequence is CASSPEVSTGLSTEAFF. The CDR3 region has the DNA TGTGCCAGCAGCCCAGAGGTATCGACAGGGTTGAGCACTGAAGCTTTCTTT.

V gene TRBV7-8 combines with J gene TRBJ2-1; TRBD2 agrees at 9 bases. Germline lookup yields CDR1 SGHVS and CDR2 FQNEAQ. The CDR3 covers 14 residues. V dropped 9 bases and J dropped 6; count of bases not matched to a gene: 9. CDR3 protein: CASMTSGYFNEQFF. CDR3 sequence (DNA): TGTGCCAGTATGACTAGCGGATATTTCAATGAGCAGTTCTTC. Using reference TRBV7-8 and TRBJ2-1 for the parts outside the CDR3, the full variable domain is GAGVSQSPRYKVAKRGQDVALRCDPISGHVSLFWYQQALGQGPEFLTYFQNEAQLDKSGLPSDRFFAERPEGSVSTLKIQRTQQEDSAVYLCASMTSGYFNEQFFGPGTRLTVL.

This sequence joins TRBV9 and TRBJ1-2; D gene ambiguous. V was shortened by 0 bases and J by 3 bases, with 6 bases between the two germline ends. This CDR3 contains 13 residues. From germline, CDR1 is SGDLS and CDR2 YYNGEE. The CDR3 is CASSVEEDYGYTF. DNA for the CDR3: TGTGCCAGCAGCGTAGAGGAGGACTATGGCTACACCTTC.

The chain combines TRBV2 with TRBJ1-5; maybe TRBD1 (5 bases). The germline gives CDR1 SNHLY, CDR2 FYNNEI. The CDR3 length is 19 residues. Trimming shortened V by 5 bases and J by 0 bases, and 23 bases separated the two germline ends. The CDR3 nucleotides are TGTGCCAGCAGTTCGGACGCCGGTCCGGGACTTGCTAGCAATCAGCCCCAGCATTTT. It specifies CASSSDAGPGLASNQPQHF.

In its sample, this clone was seen a few times. This rearrangement joins TRBV27 to TRBJ1-5; TRBD1 might be the D (5 bases). The germline V gene encodes CDR1 MNHEY and CDR2 SMNVEV (reference sequence). The CDR3 extends over 14 amino acids. Trimming took 5 bases from V and 9 from J, leaving 17 bases between them. In DNA, the CDR3 is TGTGCCAGCAGTGTCCGGGACGCCGGAACGCCCCAGCATTTT. Its translation is CASSVRDAGTPQHF.

The CDR3 protein is CASSLSRDTGELFF. The CDR3 DNA is TGTGCCAGCAGCTTATCAAGGGACACCGGGGAGCTGTTTTTT. The J gene is TRBJ2-2, the V gene TRBV7-2; the D is unclear. The CDR3 has 14 amino acids. CDR1 is SGHTA, CDR2 FQGNSA, per germline. With 2 bases removed from V and 3 bases from J, the gap between germline ends came to 7 bases.

The chain has TRBV27 and TRBJ2-7; 7 bases map to TRBD1. Germline CDR1 MNHEY, CDR2 SMNVEV (reference sequence). V was clipped by 3 bases and J by 0 bases; unmatched bases: 8. CDR3 size: 16 residues. The CDR3 reads CASSFGTAPGSYEQYF. In nucleotides, the CDR3 is TGTGCCAGCAGTTTCGGGACAGCCCCAGGCTCCTACGAGCAGTACTTC.

The chain links TRBV6-5 to TRBJ2-7; 7 bases map to TRBD1. The CDR3 is made up of 12 amino acids. The germline gives CDR1 MNHEY, CDR2 SVGAGI. The V and J ends lost 11 bases and 0 bases, in that order; junction bases with no gene match: 4. The CDR3 loop is CASRQGSYEQYF. The CDR3 DNA reads TGTGCCTCTCGACAGGGCTCCTACGAGCAGTACTTC.

The chain is built from TRBV7-9 and TRBJ1-1, with 7 bases lining up with TRBD1. CDR1 SEHNR and CDR2 FQNEAQ come from the germline V gene (reference sequence). The length of the CDR3 is 15 residues. V trimming: 5 bases; J trimming: 4 bases; junction bases outside the gene matches: 10. The CDR3 bases are TGTGCCAGCAGCCCGACTGCGACAGGGATCACTGAAGCTTTCTTT. Amino acid sequence: CASSPTATGITEAFF.

The chain is built from TRBV27 and TRBJ2-1, with 8 bases aligning to TRBD1. Unmatched junction bases numbered 3, after V lost 7 bases and J lost 7 bases. The CDR3 is 12 residues long. CDR1 MNHEY and CDR2 SMNVEV come from the germline V gene (reference sequence). CDR3 DNA sequence: TGTGCCAGCACCACAGGGGGAAATGAGCAGTTCTTC. Residues: CASTTGGNEQFF.

The chain links TRBV18 to TRBJ1-2, with D hard to call. The CDR3 loop spans 14 amino acids. Germline lookup yields CDR1 KGHSH and CDR2 LQKENI. Deletions cut 8 bases from V and 2 bases from J, with 15 bases between. Written as DNA, the CDR3 is TGTGCCAGCGCTAGGGCGGGGATCAACTATGGCTACACCTTC. Its protein is CASARAGINYGYTF.

This chain connects TRBV7-3 to TRBJ2-1; TRBD2 is a possible D gene (5 bases). The V gene's germline CDR1 is SGHTA and CDR2 FQGTGA. The CDR3 sequence is 13 residues long. Between the trimmed V and J ends, which lost 4 bases and 8 bases, there was a span of 12 bases. CDR3 amino acids: CASSWTGVDEQFF. Written as DNA, the CDR3 is TGTGCCAGCAGCTGGACCGGGGTGGATGAGCAGTTCTTC.

This rearrangement joins TRBV2 to TRBJ2-4; TRBD1 is a possible D gene (5 bases). Germline V lookup: CDR1 SNHLY, CDR2 FYNNEI. This CDR3 contains 13 residues. V lost 7 bases and J lost 2, with 9 bases in between. CDR3 DNA: TGTGCCAGCATCCAGGGCACCAAAAACATTCAGTACTTC. Amino acids: CASIQGTKNIQYF.

V and J are TRBV5-6 and TRBJ2-7; D gene ambiguous. CDR1 and CDR2 (germline): SGHDT, YYEEEE. V was cut by 0 bases and J by 6 bases, with 10 bases left in between. This CDR3 is built from 13 residues. The CDR3 DNA is TGTGCCAGCAGCTTGGTTGGCGGTGTCGAGCAGTACTTC. This codes for CASSLVGGVEQYF.